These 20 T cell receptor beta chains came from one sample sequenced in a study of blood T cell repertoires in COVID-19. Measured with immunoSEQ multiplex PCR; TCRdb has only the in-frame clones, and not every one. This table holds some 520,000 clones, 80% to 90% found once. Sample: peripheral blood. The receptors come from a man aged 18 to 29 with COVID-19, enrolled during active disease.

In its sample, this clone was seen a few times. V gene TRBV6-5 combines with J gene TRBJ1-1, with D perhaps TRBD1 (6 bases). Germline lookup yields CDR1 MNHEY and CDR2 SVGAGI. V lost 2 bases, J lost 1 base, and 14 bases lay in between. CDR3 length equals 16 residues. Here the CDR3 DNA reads TGTGCCAGCAGTTACGATCGGGGGGCCCGGAACACTGAAGCTTTCTTT. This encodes CASSYDRGARNTEAFF.

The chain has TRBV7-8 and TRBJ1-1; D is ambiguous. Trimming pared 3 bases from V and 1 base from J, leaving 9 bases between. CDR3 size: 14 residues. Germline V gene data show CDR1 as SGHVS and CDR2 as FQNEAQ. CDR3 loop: CASSLGTENTEAFF. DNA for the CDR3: TGTGCCAGCAGCTTGGGCACGGAGAACACTGAAGCTTTCTTT.

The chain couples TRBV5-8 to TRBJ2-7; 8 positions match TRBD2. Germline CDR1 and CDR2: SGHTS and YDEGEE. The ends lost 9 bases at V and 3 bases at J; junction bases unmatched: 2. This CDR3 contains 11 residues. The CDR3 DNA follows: TGTGCCACCGGGAGGGGCTACGAGCAGTACTTC. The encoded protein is CATGRGYEQYF.

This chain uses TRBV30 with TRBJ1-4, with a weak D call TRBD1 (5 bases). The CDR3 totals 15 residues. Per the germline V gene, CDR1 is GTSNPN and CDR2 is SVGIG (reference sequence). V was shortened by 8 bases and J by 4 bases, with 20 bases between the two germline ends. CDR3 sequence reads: CAGSLASGLNEKLFF. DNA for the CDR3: TGTGCCGGTTCCCTCGCATCGGGACTTAATGAAAAACTGTTTTTT.

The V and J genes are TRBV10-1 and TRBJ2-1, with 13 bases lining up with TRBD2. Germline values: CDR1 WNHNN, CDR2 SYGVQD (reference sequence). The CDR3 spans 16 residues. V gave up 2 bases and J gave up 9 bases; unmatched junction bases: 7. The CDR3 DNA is TGCGCCAGCAGTGAGGGACTAGCGGGAGCAGGGGGTGAGCAGTTCTTC. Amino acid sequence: CASSEGLAGAGGEQFF.

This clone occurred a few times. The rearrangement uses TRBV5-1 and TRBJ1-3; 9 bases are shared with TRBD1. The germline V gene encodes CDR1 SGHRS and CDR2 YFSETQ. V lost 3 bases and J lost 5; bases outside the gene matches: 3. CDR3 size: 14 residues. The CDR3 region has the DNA TGCGCCAGCAGCTCCGGACAGGGGAGAAACACCATATATTTT. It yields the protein CASSSGQGRNTIYF.

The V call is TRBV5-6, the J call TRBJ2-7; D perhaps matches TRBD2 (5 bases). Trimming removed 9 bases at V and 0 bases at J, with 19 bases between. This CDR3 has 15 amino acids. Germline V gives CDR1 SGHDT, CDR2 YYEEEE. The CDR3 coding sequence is TGTGCCACTACAACCCGGGGTAGGAGCTCCTACGAGCAGTACTTC. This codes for CATTTRGRSSYEQYF. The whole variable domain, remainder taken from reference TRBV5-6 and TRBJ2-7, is DAGVTQSPTHLIKTRGQQVTLRCSPKSGHDTVSWYQQALGQGPQFIFQYYEEEERQRGNFPDRFSGHQFPNYSSELNVNALLLGDSALYLCATTTRGRSSYEQYFGPGTRLTVT.

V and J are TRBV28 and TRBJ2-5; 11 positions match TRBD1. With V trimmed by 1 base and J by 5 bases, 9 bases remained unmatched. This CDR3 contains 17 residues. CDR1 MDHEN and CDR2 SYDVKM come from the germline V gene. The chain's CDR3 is CASSLFGGQGGRETQYF. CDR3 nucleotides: TGTGCCAGCAGTTTATTTGGGGGACAGGGGGGACGGGAGACCCAGTACTTC.

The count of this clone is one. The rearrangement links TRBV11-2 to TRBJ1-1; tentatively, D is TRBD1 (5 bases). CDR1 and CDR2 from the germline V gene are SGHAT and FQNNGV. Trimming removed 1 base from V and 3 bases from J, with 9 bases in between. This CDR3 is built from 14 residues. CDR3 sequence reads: CASSLGQGYTEAFF. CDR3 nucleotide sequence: TGTGCCAGCAGCTTAGGGCAGGGTTACACTGAAGCTTTCTTT.

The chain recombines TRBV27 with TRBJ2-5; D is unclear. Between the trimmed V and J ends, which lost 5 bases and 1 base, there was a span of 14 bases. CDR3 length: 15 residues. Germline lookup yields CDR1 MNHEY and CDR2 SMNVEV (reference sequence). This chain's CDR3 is CASSPSRAGQETQYF. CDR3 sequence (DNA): TGTGCCAGCAGTCCCTCCCGAGCAGGCCAAGAGACCCAGTACTTC.

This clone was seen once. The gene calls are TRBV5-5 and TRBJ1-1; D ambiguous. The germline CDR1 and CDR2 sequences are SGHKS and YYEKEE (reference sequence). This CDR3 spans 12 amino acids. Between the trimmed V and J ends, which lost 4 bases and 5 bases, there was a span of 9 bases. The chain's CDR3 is CASSRGGTEAFF. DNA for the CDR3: TGTGCCAGCAGCCGTGGAGGGACTGAAGCTTTCTTT. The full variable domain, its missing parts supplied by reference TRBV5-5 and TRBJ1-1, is DAGVTQSPTHLIKTRGQQVTLRCSPISGHKSVSWYQQVLGQGPQFIFQYYEKEERGRGNFPDRFSARQFPNYSSELNVNALLLGDSALYLCASSRGGTEAFFGQGTRLTVV.

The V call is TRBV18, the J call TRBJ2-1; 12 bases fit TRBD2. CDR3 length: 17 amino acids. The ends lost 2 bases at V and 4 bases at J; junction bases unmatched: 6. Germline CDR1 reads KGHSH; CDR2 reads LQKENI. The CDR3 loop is CASSPYASGRDYNEQFF. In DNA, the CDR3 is TGTGCCAGCTCACCATACGCTAGCGGGAGGGATTACAATGAGCAGTTCTTC. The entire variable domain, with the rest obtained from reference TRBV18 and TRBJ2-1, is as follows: NAGVMQNPRHLVRRRGQEARLRCSPMKGHSHVYWYRQLPEEGLKFMVYLQKENIIDESGMPKERFSAEFPKEGPSILRIQQVVRGDSAAYFCASSPYASGRDYNEQFFGPGTRLTVL.

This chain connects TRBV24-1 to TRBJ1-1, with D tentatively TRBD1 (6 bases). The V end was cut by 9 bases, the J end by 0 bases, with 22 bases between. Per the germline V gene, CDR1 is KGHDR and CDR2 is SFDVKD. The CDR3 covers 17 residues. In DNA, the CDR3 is TGTGCCACCTTTAAAACCAGGGGAGCTAGGGTGAACACTGAAGCTTTCTTT. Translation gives CATFKTRGARVNTEAFF.

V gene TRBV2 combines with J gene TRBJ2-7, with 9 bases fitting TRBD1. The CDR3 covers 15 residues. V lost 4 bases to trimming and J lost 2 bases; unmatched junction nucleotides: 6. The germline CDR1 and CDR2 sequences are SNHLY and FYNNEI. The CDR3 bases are TGTGCCAGCAGTGCCTTGGACAGGGGACCCTACGAGCAGTACTTC. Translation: CASSALDRGPYEQYF.

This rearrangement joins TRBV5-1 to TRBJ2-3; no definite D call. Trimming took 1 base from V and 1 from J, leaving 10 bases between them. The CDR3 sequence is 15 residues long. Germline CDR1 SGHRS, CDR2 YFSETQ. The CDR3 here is CASSLTTLGTDTQYF. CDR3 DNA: TGCGCCAGCAGCTTGACGACACTTGGCACAGATACGCAGTATTTT.

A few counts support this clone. CDR3 bases: TGTGCCAGCAGCTTTACAGGGGCTAGTCAGCCCCAGCATTTT. Protein: CASSFTGASQPQHF. This rearrangement joins TRBV7-2 to TRBJ1-5; 7 bases are shared with TRBD1. The V and J ends lost 3 bases and 6 bases, in that order; junction bases with no gene match: 5. From germline, CDR1 is SGHTA and CDR2 FQGNSA. The CDR3 loop spans 14 amino acids.

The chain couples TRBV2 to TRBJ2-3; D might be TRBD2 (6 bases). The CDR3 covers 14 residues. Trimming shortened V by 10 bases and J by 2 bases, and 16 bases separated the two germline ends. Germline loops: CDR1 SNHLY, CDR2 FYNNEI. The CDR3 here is CAIETRGVTDTQYF. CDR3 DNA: TGTGCCATCGAGACTAGAGGGGTCACAGATACGCAGTATTTT.

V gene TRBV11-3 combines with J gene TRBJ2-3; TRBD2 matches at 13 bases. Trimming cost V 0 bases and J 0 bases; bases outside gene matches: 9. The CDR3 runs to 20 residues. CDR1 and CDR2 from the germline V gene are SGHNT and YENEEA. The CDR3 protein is CASSLDRRTSGSRSTDTQYF. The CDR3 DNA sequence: TGTGCCAGCAGCTTAGATCGGAGGACTAGCGGGAGTCGGAGCACAGATACGCAGTATTTT. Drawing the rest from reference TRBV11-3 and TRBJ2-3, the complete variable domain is EAGVVQSPRYKIIEKKQPVAFWCNPISGHNTLYWYLQNLGQGPELLIRYENEEAVDDSQLPKDRFSAERLKGVDSTLKIQPAELGDSAVYLCASSLDRRTSGSRSTDTQYFGPGTRLTVL.

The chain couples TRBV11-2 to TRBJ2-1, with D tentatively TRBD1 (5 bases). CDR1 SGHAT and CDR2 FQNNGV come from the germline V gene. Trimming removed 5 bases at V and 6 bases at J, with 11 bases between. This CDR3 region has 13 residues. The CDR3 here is CASSTGHLNEQFF. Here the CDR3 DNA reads TGTGCCAGCAGCACAGGCCACCTCAATGAGCAGTTCTTC.

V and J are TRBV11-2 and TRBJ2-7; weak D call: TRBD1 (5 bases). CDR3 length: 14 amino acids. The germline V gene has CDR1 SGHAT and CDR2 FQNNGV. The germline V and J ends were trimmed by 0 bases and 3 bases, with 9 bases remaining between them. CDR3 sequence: CASSLDLGDYEQYF. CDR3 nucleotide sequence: TGTGCCAGCAGCTTAGATCTAGGGGACTACGAGCAGTACTTC. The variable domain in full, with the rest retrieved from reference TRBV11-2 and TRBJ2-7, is EAGVAQSPRYKIIEKRQSVAFWCNPISGHATLYWYQQILGQGPKLLIQFQNNGVVDDSQLPKDRFSAERLKGVDSTLKIQPAKLEDSAVYLCASSLDLGDYEQYFGPGTRLTVT.